This TCR beta chain was identified in a study of blood T cell repertoires in COVID-19. Study summary: The samples span acute and convalescent COVID-19 from the United States, Italy and Spain. The cDNA or gDNA used as material had been derived from T cells, B-cell-depleted T cells, or PBMCs.

Trimming stripped 5 bases from V and 6 bases from J, with 11 bases between. CDR1 is MNHEY, CDR2 SVGAGI, per germline. This CDR3 has 13 amino acids. Participants, 18 to 89 years old, spanned about two dozen US areas. Authors' data handling: By means of reference gene primer amplification, nucleated cell counts were estimated. Sequencing was performed with immunoSEQ multiplex PCR; in TCRdb, only in-frame clones are kept and a portion is missing. V and J calls and clone size are as listed in that table; D and trimming were resolved from the DNA. This sample has 150,000 to 200,000 clones, with roughly 90% found just once.

The chain carries TRBV6-5 and TRBJ1-5, with D possibly matching TRBD1 (5 bases). The sequence was obtained from a woman in her late teens or twenties who had recovered from COVID-19. The sample comprised PBMCs or T cells enriched from blood (not recorded which). CDR3 in DNA: TGTGCCAGCAGTCAGGGTTTGGGTCAGCCCCAGCATTTT. Amino acid sequence: CASSQGLGQPQHF.